The clone carrying this T cell receptor (beta chain) came up a few times. Assay: immunoSEQ multiplex PCR; the TCRdb copy retains only in-frame clones and omits some. Found here are about a million clones, around 80% of them singletons; the top ten hold roughly 1.5%. This entry is derived from a study of shared clonotypes between healthy human individuals. Sample: memory CD4+ T cells sorted from blood. Subset defined: CD45RA-negative fraction. The TCR sequence derives from a man aged 18 to 30 in good health.

The DNA of the CDR3 is TGTGCCTGGAGCCAATTCCAGAACACTGAAGCTTTCTTT. Its translation is CAWSQFQNTEAFF. The chain combines TRBV30 with TRBJ1-1; no firm D call. Trimming stripped 3 bases from V and 1 base from J, with 9 bases between. Germline V lookup: CDR1 GTSNPN, CDR2 SVGIG (reference sequence). CDR3 length equals 13 residues.